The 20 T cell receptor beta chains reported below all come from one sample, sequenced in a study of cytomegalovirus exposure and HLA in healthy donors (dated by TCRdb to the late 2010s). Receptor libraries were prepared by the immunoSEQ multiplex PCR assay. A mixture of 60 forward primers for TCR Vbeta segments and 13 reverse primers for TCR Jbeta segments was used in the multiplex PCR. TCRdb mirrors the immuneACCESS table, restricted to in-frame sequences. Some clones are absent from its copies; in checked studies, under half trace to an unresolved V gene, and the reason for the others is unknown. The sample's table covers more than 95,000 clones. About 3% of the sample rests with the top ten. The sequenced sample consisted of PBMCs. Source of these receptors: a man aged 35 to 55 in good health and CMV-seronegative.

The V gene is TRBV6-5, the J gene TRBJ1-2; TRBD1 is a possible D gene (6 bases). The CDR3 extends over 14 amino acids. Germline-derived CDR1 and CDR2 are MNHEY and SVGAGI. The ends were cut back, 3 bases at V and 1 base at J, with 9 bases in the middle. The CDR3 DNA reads TGTGCCAGCAGTTATAGGGGGAGTAACTATGGCTACACCTTC. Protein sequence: CASSYRGSNYGYTF.

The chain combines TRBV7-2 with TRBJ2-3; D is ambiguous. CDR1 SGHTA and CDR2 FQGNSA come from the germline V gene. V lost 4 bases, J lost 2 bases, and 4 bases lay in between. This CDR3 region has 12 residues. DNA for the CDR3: TGTGCCAGCAGCTACTTCACAGATACGCAGTATTTT. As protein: CASSYFTDTQYF.

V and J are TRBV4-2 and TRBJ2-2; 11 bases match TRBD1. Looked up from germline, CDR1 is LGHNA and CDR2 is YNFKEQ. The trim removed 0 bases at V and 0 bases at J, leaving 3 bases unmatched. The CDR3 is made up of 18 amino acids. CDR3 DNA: TGTGCCAGCAGCCAAGACGGACAGGGGGCGGCGAACACCGGGGAGCTGTTTTTT. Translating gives CASSQDGQGAANTGELFF.

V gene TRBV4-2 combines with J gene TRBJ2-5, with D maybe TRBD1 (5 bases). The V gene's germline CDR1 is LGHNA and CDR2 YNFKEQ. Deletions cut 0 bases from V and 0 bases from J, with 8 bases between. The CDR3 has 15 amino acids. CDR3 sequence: CASSQEQVDQETQYF. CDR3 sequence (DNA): TGTGCCAGCAGCCAAGAACAGGTGGACCAAGAGACCCAGTACTTC.

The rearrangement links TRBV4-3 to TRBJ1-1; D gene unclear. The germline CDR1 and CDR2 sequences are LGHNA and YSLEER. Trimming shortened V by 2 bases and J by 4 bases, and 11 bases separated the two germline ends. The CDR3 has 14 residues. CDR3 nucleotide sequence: TGCGCCAGCAGCCAAATAGGAGAGGGCACTGAAGCTTTCTTT. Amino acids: CASSQIGEGTEAFF.

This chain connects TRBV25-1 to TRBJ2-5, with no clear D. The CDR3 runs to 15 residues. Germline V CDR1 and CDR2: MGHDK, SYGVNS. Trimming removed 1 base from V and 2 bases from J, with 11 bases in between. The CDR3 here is CASSESGSSQETQYF. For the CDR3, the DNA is TGTGCCAGCAGTGAATCTGGCAGTTCACAAGAGACCCAGTACTTC.

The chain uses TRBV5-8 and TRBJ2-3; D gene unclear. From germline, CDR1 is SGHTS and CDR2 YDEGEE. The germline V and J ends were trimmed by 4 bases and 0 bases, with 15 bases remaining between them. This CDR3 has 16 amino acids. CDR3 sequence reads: CASSDRVLTSTDTQYF. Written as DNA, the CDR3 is TGTGCCAGCAGCGACCGGGTTCTAACTAGCACAGATACGCAGTATTTT.

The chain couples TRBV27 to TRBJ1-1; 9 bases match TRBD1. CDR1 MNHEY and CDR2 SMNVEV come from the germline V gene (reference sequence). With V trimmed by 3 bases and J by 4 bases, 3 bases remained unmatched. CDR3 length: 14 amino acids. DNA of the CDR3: TGTGCCAGCAGTTTCTTGACAGGGGGCACTGAAGCTTTCTTT. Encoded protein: CASSFLTGGTEAFF.

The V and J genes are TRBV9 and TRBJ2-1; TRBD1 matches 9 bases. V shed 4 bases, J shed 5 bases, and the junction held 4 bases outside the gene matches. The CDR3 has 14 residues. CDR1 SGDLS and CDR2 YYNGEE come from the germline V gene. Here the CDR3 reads CASSPGQGNNEQFF. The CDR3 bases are TGTGCCAGCAGCCCGGGACAGGGAAACAATGAGCAGTTCTTC.

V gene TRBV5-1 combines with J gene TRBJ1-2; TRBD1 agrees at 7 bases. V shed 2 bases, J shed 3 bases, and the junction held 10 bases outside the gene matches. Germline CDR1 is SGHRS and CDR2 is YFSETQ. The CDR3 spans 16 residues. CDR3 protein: CASSLAGTEKHYGYTF. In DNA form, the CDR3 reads TGCGCCAGCAGCTTAGCCGGGACAGAAAAACACTATGGCTACACCTTC. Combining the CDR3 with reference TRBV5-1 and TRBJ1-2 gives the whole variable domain KAGVTQTPRYLIKTRGQQVTLSCSPISGHRSVSWYQQTPGQGLQFLFEYFSETQRNKGNFPGRFSGRQFSNSRSEMNVSTLELGDSALYLCASSLAGTEKHYGYTFGSGTRLTVV.

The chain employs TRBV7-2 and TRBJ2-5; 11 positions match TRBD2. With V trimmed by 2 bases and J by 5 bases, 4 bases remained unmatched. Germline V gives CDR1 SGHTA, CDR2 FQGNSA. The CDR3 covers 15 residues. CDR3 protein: CASSLPTSGVETQYF. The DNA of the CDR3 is TGTGCCAGCAGCTTACCGACTAGCGGGGTGGAGACCCAGTACTTC.

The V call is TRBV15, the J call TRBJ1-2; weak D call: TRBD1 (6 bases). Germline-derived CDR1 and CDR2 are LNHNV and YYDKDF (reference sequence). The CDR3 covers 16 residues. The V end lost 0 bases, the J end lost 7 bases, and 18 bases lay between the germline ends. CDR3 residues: CATSRDAAGASVGYTF. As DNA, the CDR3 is TGTGCCACCAGCAGAGATGCGGCAGGGGCATCGGTTGGCTACACCTTC.

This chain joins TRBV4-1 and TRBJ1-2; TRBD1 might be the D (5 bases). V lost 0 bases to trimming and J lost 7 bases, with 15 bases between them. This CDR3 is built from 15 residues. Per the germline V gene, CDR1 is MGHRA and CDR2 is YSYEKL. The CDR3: CASSQELAGLGGYTF. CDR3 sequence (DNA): TGCGCCAGCAGCCAAGAGCTAGCGGGACTTGGTGGCTACACCTTC.

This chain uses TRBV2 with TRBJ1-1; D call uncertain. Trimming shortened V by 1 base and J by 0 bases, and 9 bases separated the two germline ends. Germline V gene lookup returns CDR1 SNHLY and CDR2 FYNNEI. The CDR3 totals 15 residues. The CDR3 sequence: CASSEEMLMNTEAFF. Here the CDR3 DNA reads TGTGCCAGCAGTGAAGAGATGCTAATGAACACTGAAGCTTTCTTT.

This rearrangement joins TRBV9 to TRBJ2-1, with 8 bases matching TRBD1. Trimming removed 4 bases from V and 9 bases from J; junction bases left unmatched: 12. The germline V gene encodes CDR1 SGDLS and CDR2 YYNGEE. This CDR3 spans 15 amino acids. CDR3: CASSTRTGRAGEQFF. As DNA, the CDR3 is TGTGCCAGCAGCACTCGGACAGGGCGGGCGGGTGAGCAGTTCTTC.

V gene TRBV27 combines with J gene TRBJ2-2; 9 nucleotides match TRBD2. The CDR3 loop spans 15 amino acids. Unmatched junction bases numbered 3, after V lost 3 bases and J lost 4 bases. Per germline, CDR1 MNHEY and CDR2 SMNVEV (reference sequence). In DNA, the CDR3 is TGTGCCAGCAGTTTCGGACTAGCGAGCACCGGGGAGCTGTTTTTT. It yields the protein CASSFGLASTGELFF.

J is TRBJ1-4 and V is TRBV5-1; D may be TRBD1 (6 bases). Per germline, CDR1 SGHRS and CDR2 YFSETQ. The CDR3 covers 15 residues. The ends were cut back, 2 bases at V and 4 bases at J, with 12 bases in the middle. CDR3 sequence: CASSFSTGINEKLFF. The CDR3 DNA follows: TGCGCCAGCAGCTTTTCCACAGGGATTAATGAAAAACTGTTTTTT.

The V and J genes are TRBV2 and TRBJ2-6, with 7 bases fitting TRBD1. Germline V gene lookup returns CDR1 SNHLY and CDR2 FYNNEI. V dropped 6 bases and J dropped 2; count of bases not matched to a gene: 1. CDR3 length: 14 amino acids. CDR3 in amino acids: CASRGTAGANVLTF. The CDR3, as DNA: TGTGCCAGCAGGGGGACAGCTGGGGCCAACGTCCTGACTTTC.

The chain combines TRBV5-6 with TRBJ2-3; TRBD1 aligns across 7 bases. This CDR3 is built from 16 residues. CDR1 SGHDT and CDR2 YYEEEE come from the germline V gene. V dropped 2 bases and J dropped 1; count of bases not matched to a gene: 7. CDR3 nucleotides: TGTGCCAGCAGCTTTCTTGTTGGGACAGGCACAGATACGCAGTATTTT. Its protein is CASSFLVGTGTDTQYF.

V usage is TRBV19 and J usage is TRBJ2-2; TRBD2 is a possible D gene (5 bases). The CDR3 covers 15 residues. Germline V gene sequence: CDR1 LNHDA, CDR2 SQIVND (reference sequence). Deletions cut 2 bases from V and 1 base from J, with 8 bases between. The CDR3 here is CASSISGGNTGELFF. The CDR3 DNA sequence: TGTGCCAGTAGTATATCCGGAGGGAACACCGGGGAGCTGTTTTTT.